Below are 18 T cell receptor beta chains sequenced from a single sample in a study of blood T cells in healthy people across ages. Next came a second PCR, run for roughly 6 to 11 cycles, which used a sample-barcoded 5' primer along with a J-beta primer mix. TCRdb passed the 5' RACE reads through MiXCR, listing each CDR3 protein once. This sample has approximately 810,000 distinct CDR3 sequences, with under 30% found just once. The sequencing input was blood. All receptors derive from an elderly woman in good health.

This CDR3 reads CASSLSEAGAWETQYF. In nucleotides, the CDR3 is TGTGCCAGCAGCTTATCTGAAGCGGGGGCCTGGGAGACCCAGTACTTC. The chain joins TRBV7-2 to TRBJ2-5; 8 nucleotides match TRBD2. This CDR3 has 16 amino acids. V gave up 2 bases and J gave up 5 bases; unmatched junction bases: 10. CDR1 SGHTA and CDR2 FQGNSA come from the germline V gene.

Details on this clonotype: A much more abundant neighbour one base away suggests this may be a read error. V and J are TRBV28 and TRBJ2-1, with D perhaps matching TRBD2 (6 bases). The germline V gene has CDR1 MDHEN and CDR2 SYDVKM. Trimming left V 3 bases short and J 13 bases short, with 22 bases between. This CDR3 has 15 amino acids. The CDR3 nucleotides are TGTGCCAGCAGTTTCCGGCGGTCTCTTCGGGAGACCCAGTTCTTC. This translates into CASSFRRSLRETQFF.

At least ten counts were recorded for this clonotype. J is TRBJ2-3 and V is TRBV2; D is undetermined. The CDR3 runs 13 residues. Trimming took 8 bases from V and 0 from J, leaving 9 bases between them. The V gene's germline CDR1 is SNHLY and CDR2 FYNNEI. CDR3 region: CASFGYSTDTQYF. For the CDR3, the DNA is TGTGCCAGCTTTGGCTACAGCACAGATACGCAGTATTTT.

A single count supports this clonotype. A read error may explain this, as a much larger clone is one base away. CDR3 in amino acids: CASRDPGTTNEKLFF. For the CDR3, the DNA is TGTGCCAGCAGAGACCCGGGCACAACTAATGAAAAACTGTTTTTT. The V call is TRBV6-2 or TRBV6-3, the J call TRBJ1-4; no firm D call. Germline CDR1 is MNHEY and CDR2 is SVGEGT. The CDR3 contains 15 residues. The ends were cut back, 6 bases at V and 0 bases at J, with 11 bases in the middle.

The V gene is TRBV28, the J gene TRBJ1-2; 7 bases are shared with TRBD1. Germline V CDR1 and CDR2: MDHEN, SYDVKM. The V gene end was trimmed by 3 bases and the J gene end by 7 bases; junction bases not matched to a gene: 5. CDR3 size: 13 residues. The chain's CDR3 is CASSFNDRVGYTF. As DNA, the CDR3 is TGTGCCAGCAGTTTTAACGACAGGGTTGGCTACACCTTC.

The chain carries TRBV4-1 and TRBJ2-3; TRBD2 agrees at 14 bases. Germline-derived CDR1 and CDR2 are MGHRA and YSYEKL. The CDR3 length is 19 residues. Trimming took 4 bases from V and 0 from J; bases not matched to a gene: 9. The CDR3 DNA reads TGCGCCAGCAGCCCTCTGGGGACTAGCGGGAGTTCGAGCACAGATACGCAGTATTTT. Protein: CASSPLGTSGSSSTDTQYF.

This clonotype was detected many times. The chain couples TRBV9 to TRBJ2-7; possibly TRBD1 for D (6 bases). V was clipped by 0 bases and J by 0 bases, with 13 bases between them. Germline-derived CDR1 and CDR2 are SGDLS and YYNGEE. The CDR3 spans 16 residues. The CDR3 loop reads CASSVGPPQGSYEQYF. The CDR3 DNA reads as TGTGCCAGCAGCGTAGGGCCCCCACAGGGCTCCTACGAGCAGTACTTC.

This clonotype has ten or more counts. The V gene is TRBV9, the J gene TRBJ2-3; a possible D gene is TRBD1 (5 bases). The CDR3 is made up of 14 amino acids. Trimming pared 4 bases from V and 7 bases from J, leaving 16 bases between. Per germline, CDR1 SGDLS and CDR2 YYNGEE. CDR3 in DNA: TGTGCCAGCAGCCCAACCTTGACAGAGTATACGCAGTATTTT. Its protein product is CASSPTLTEYTQYF.

This clonotype has more than one count but fewer than ten. Since a much larger clone is just one base distant, this may be a read error. This sequence joins TRBV6-2 or TRBV6-3 and TRBJ2-7; a possible D gene is TRBD2 (7 bases). Germline CDR1 reads MNHEY; CDR2 reads SVGEGT. CDR3 length: 20 amino acids. V was trimmed by 4 bases and J by 3 bases, leaving 31 bases between them. DNA of the CDR3: TGTGCCAGCAGTTTCGACAGTGGCTCCTGGGGGGGCCCACCTTTCTACGAGCAGTACTTC. Amino acids: CASSFDSGSWGGPPFYEQYF.

A note on this clonotype: This may be a read error: a much more frequent sequence differs by one nucleotide. The chain recombines TRBV7-2 with TRBJ2-7, with 9 positions matching TRBD1. This CDR3 is 13 amino acids long. Germline V CDR1 and CDR2: SGHTA, FQGNSA. V was pared by 5 bases and J by 7 bases, with 6 bases of the junction left unmatched. The CDR3 DNA sequence: TGTGCCAGCAGCCAAGGACAGGGGAATGAGCAGTACTTC. This codes for CASSQGQGNEQYF.

The chain couples TRBV12-3 or TRBV12-4 to TRBJ1-2; TRBD1 might be the D (6 bases). V shed 2 bases and J shed 5 bases, with 18 bases lying between them. The CDR3 length is 16 residues. Here the CDR3 DNA reads TGTGCCAGCAGTTTAATAGGGCACAGGGTGGGGTATGGCTACACCTTC. It is translated as CASSLIGHRVGYGYTF.

The V gene is TRBV5-1, the J gene TRBJ2-7; D unresolved. Germline CDR1 SGHRS, CDR2 YFSETQ. V lost 0 bases, J lost 4 bases, and 11 bases lay in between. The CDR3 covers 14 residues. CDR3 nucleotides: TGCGCCAGCAGCTTGGCCCCTGAAAATTACGAGCAGTACTTC. It codes for CASSLAPENYEQYF. Based on the CDR3 plus reference TRBV5-1 and TRBJ2-7, the full variable domain is KAGVTQTPRYLIKTRGQQVTLSCSPISGHRSVSWYQQTPGQGLQFLFEYFSETQRNKGNFPGRFSGRQFSNSRSEMNVSTLELGDSALYLCASSLAPENYEQYFGPGTRLTVT.

The chain carries TRBV6-2 or TRBV6-3 and TRBJ1-1; D is unresolved. The germline CDR1 and CDR2 sequences are MNHEY and SVGEGT. The CDR3 consists of 14 residues. V shed 2 bases and J shed 7 bases, with 14 bases lying between them. CDR3 residues: CASSYGHGAVEAFF. The CDR3 DNA reads as TGTGCCAGCAGTTACGGGCACGGCGCGGTTGAAGCTTTCTTT.

Note on this clonotype: A read error may be the cause here, since a much bigger clone is one base away. The rearrangement uses TRBV7-2 and TRBJ1-2; 7 bases fit TRBD1. In germline, CDR1 is SGHTA, CDR2 FQGNSA. The CDR3 is made up of 15 amino acids. The CDR3, as DNA: TGTGCCAGCAGCTTAGGACAGGGCTCTAACTGTGGCTACACCTTC. Residues: CASSLGQGSNCGYTF.

This clonotype was detected many times. V gene TRBV6-2 or TRBV6-3 combines with J gene TRBJ2-7, with D possibly being TRBD1 (7 bases). V lost 2 bases, J lost 2 bases, and 16 bases lay in between. The germline V gene encodes CDR1 MNHEY and CDR2 SVGEGT. This CDR3 comprises 16 residues. The CDR3 loop reads CASSYPRGVATYEQYF. The CDR3 coding sequence is TGTGCCAGCAGTTACCCCAGGGGGGTAGCGACCTACGAGCAGTACTTC.

Turning to this clonotype: A read error may be the cause here, since a much bigger clone is one base away. V gene TRBV9 combines with J gene TRBJ2-7; no firm D call. Germline CDR1 and CDR2: SGDLS and YYNGEE. The CDR3 contains 14 residues. In nucleotides, the CDR3 is TGTGCCAGCAGCGGAACCCCGAGCTCCTACGAGCAGTGCTTC. Translated: CASSGTPSSYEQCF.

This clonotype was found once. The chain combines TRBV20-1 with TRBJ2-3; 12 nucleotides line up with TRBD1. The CDR3 is 15 residues long. CDR1 and CDR2 (germline): DFQATT, SNEGSKA (reference sequence). J was trimmed by 2 bases and V by 7 bases; bases with no gene match: 7. The CDR3 protein is CSVGTGGGFTDTQYF. The CDR3 bases are TGCAGTGTTGGGACAGGGGGCGGTTTCACAGATACGCAGTATTTT.

The sample holds many counts of this clonotype. CDR3 sequence (DNA): TGTGCCAGCAGCTACAGGTCCTCACCCCTCCACTTT. This translates into CASSYRSSPLHF. The V gene is TRBV7-2, the J gene TRBJ1-6, with D possibly being TRBD1 (5 bases). V dropped 4 bases and J dropped 10 bases, with 8 bases sitting between them. The CDR3 has 12 residues. CDR1 SGHTA and CDR2 FQGNSA come from the germline V gene.